The 10 T cell receptor beta chains below all came from one sample that was sequenced in a study of T cell responses to AZD1222 COVID-19 vaccine. Sequenced by immunoSEQ multiplex PCR; TCRdb stores in-frame clones only, minus some. Altogether about 170,000 clones are present, approximately 94% being singletons, with the ten largest covering around 2.6%. Sequenced material: peripheral blood, taken on day 0 of AZD1222 vaccination. The receptors originated from an adult in good health.

The chain employs TRBV6-5 and TRBJ2-7; TRBD2 matches 13 bases. From germline, CDR1 is MNHEY and CDR2 SVGAGI. V lost 4 bases and J lost 3; bases outside the gene matches: 6. CDR3 length: 16 residues. The CDR3: CASSSLGTSGIYEQYF. CDR3 DNA sequence: TGTGCCAGCAGTTCCCTCGGGACTAGCGGGATCTACGAGCAGTACTTC.

The rearrangement joins TRBV27 to TRBJ1-1, with 8 bases matching TRBD1. The CDR3 loop spans 15 amino acids. The trim removed 3 bases at V and 1 base at J, leaving 4 bases unmatched. In germline, CDR1 is MNHEY, CDR2 SMNVEV (reference sequence). CDR3 nucleotide sequence: TGTGCCAGCAGTTTTCTCGGACAGGGGAACACTGAAGCTTTCTTT. The encoded protein is CASSFLGQGNTEAFF.

This clone was seen once. The chain has TRBV3-1 (or the pseudogene TRBV3-2) and TRBJ2-3; 7 nucleotides line up with TRBD2. Germline V gene sequence: CDR1 LGHDT, CDR2 YNNKEL (reference sequence). Trimming took 1 base from V and 4 from J; bases not matched to a gene: 11. The CDR3 contains 17 residues. The CDR3 loop is CASSQGFAGAFADTQYF. The CDR3, as DNA: TGTGCCAGCAGCCAAGGGTTTGCGGGAGCTTTCGCAGATACGCAGTATTTT.

The chain combines TRBV19 with TRBJ2-2; D is ambiguous. Germline V gene lookup returns CDR1 LNHDA and CDR2 SQIVND (reference sequence). The CDR3 length is 15 residues. The V and J ends lost 6 bases and 5 bases respectively, with 16 bases between them. The CDR3 sequence: CASSPPNLRTGELFF. The CDR3 coding sequence is TGTGCCAGTAGCCCGCCGAATTTGAGGACCGGGGAGCTGTTTTTT.

The chain is built from TRBV15 and TRBJ1-1; D remains ambiguous. This CDR3 spans 11 amino acids. V lost 3 bases and J 6 bases, leaving 5 bases between the germline ends. Germline V gives CDR1 LNHNV, CDR2 YYDKDF (reference sequence). This CDR3 reads CATSSGAEAFF. CDR3 bases: TGTGCCACCAGCAGCGGAGCTGAAGCTTTCTTT.

This clone has just one count. The chain joins TRBV2 to TRBJ1-4; tentatively, D is TRBD1 (6 bases). The length of the CDR3 is 13 residues. CDR1 and CDR2 (germline): SNHLY, FYNNEI. The V gene lost 2 bases and the J gene lost 10 bases, with 11 bases spanning the gap. The CDR3 DNA reads TGTGCCAGCAGTGAACTGGAAGGGGGAAAACTGTTTTTT. It specifies CASSELEGGKLFF.

Note on this clone: Other DNA sequences within the sample encode an identical CDR3. The chain uses TRBV30 and TRBJ2-5; the D is unclear. V lost 3 bases and J lost 5, with 7 bases in between. Looked up from germline, CDR1 is GTSNPN and CDR2 is SVGIG (reference sequence). The CDR3 length is 11 residues. The CDR3 loop is CAWRQGETQYF. CDR3 bases: TGTGCCTGGAGACAAGGGGAGACCCAGTACTTC. The variable domain in full, with the rest retrieved from reference TRBV30 and TRBJ2-5, is SQTIHQWPATLVQPVGSPLSLECTVEGTSNPNLYWYRQAAGRGLQLLFYSVGIGQISSEVPQNLSASRPQDRQFILSSKKLLLSDSGFYLCAWRQGETQYFGPGTRLLVL.

V usage is TRBV12-3 or TRBV12-4 and J usage is TRBJ2-1; D not resolved. The CDR3 is 12 residues long. The germline V and J ends were trimmed by 4 bases and 12 bases, with 13 bases remaining between them. CDR3 coding DNA: TGTGCCAGCAGTTCCGCCCGATTAGGGCAGTTCTTC. Translating gives CASSSARLGQFF.

The chain has TRBV5-1 and TRBJ2-6; D unresolved. The V gene's germline CDR1 is SGHRS and CDR2 YFSETQ. The CDR3 runs 16 residues. V shed 5 bases and J shed 0 bases, with 12 bases lying between them. Written as DNA, the CDR3 is TGCGCCAGCAGACCGACTGGCGGCTCTGGGGCCAACGTCCTGACTTTC. This codes for CASRPTGGSGANVLTF.

V is TRBV3-1 (or the pseudogene TRBV3-2) and J is TRBJ2-7; the match to TRBD2 covers 10 bases. Trimming cost V 1 base and J 2 bases; bases outside gene matches: 2. This CDR3 is 15 amino acids long. The V gene's germline CDR1 is LGHDT and CDR2 YNNKEL (reference sequence). CDR3 nucleotides: TGTGCCAGCAGCCAAGGACTAGCGGGCCCCTACGAGCAGTACTTC. This gives the protein CASSQGLAGPYEQYF.